This TCR beta chain was identified during a study of blood T cell repertoires in COVID-19. Study-wide context: From T cells, B-cell-depleted T cells, or PBMCs came the material, which was cDNA or gDNA.

This clone was counted a few times. Germline CDR1 and CDR2: LNHNV and YYDKDF (reference sequence). Unmatched junction bases numbered 6, after V lost 6 bases and J lost 6 bases. The CDR3 extends over 14 amino acids. In the original analysis: Amplified reference gene primers provided the basis for estimating nucleated cell counts. TCRdb's table, derived via immunoSEQ multiplex PCR, lists solely in-frame clones and lacks some. V and J calls and clone size are as listed in that table; D and trimming were resolved from the DNA. Here the sample spans under 150,000 clones, approximately 91% being singletons.

Sequencing input: peripheral blood. The gene calls are TRBV15 and TRBJ1-5; the match to TRBD1 covers 9 bases. The clonotype originates from a man between 45 and 60 years old with active or convalescent COVID-19. The chain's CDR3 is CATRQGAAGQPQHF. CDR3 nucleotide sequence: TGTGCCACCAGACAGGGGGCGGCCGGTCAGCCCCAGCATTTT.